These 2 T cell receptor beta chains were all obtained from the same sample, sequenced in a study of T-cell reconstitution after alpha-beta-depleted transplantation in children. Preparation of the TCRbeta library used unique molecular identifiers. From the PCR reads, TCRdb called clonotypes with MiXCR, one entry per CDR3 protein. The sample contains some 440,000 distinct CDR3 sequences, 15% to 20% of which appear only once. Sequences were derived from PBMCs, mostly from graft donor cells, sampled 360 days after TCRalphabeta/CD19-depleted stem cell transplant. Source of these receptors: a boy under two years old who had a stem cell transplant for Wiskott-Aldrich syndrome, so the T cells may come from the graft donor.

This clonotype came up a few times. The V gene is TRBV30, the J gene TRBJ1-2; D is uncertain. This CDR3 is built from 15 residues. The germline gives CDR1 GTSNPN, CDR2 SVGIG (reference sequence). V was shortened by 2 bases and J by 0 bases, with 13 bases between the two germline ends. CDR3 protein: CAWSSLVLANYGYTF. The CDR3 DNA sequence: TGTGCCTGGAGTAGTTTGGTCCTAGCTAACTATGGCTACACCTTC.

The sample holds many counts of this clonotype. The chain links TRBV20-1 to TRBJ2-3; 10 positions agree with TRBD1. Per germline, CDR1 DFQATT and CDR2 SNEGSKA (reference sequence). This CDR3 is built from 13 residues. Trimming cost V 5 bases and J 3 bases; bases outside gene matches: 2. The CDR3 DNA is TGCAGTGCTGCGGACAGGGGGACAGATACGCAGTATTTT. It codes for CSAADRGTDTQYF.